The rows below give T cell receptor beta chains drawn from one sample of a study of T-cell memory formation after mild COVID-19. Each CDR3 protein gets one entry after TCRdb re-called the 5' RACE reads with MiXCR. The sample shows 110,000 or so distinct CDR3 sequences, about a fifth of them seen only once. Sequences were obtained from PBMCs or a T cell subset sorted from them (not recorded which). The receptor set was obtained from a man aged 18 to 35 who had mild COVID-19 (a few samples of this study predate the infection). Cell type and time point are not known. Each CDR3 is given without its conserved first and last residue. D genes are given only for firm matches.

d_call v_call cdr3_aa
. TRBV11-2 ASSLTPIVSYNEQF
TRBD2 TRBV12-3/TRBV12-4 ASSLRGSGGRYNEQF
. TRBV7-3 ASSLDRKDGYT
. TRBV7-3 ASRSTSSGSYF
. TRBV6-5 ASSSANVGGNYGYT
. TRBV5-6 ASSFFYTPGGTAETQY
TRBD2 TRBV7-9 ASSFTLAGYEQF
. TRBV4-1 ASSQEVGARGTEAF
. TRBV29-1 SVEKGVPGELF
. TRBV5-1 ASSLVQPSAEAF
. TRBV29-1 SVEVVRSYNEQF
TRBD2 TRBV4-1 ASSQDQGLAEF
TRBD2 TRBV20-1 SARGGSGGPTGTDTQY
. TRBV10-1 ASSEQYQETQY
TRBD1 TRBV19 ASSGWTGLF
. TRBV12-3/TRBV12-4 ASSWTYNEQF
. TRBV5-6 ASRGRPGGLFNEQF
. TRBV27 ASSLVGVSNQPQH
. TRBV13 ASSLVGGRDEQF
. TRBV5-6 ASSLPSSYEQY
. TRBV30 AWSTQGGYVYGYT
TRBD1 TRBV5-1 ASSWGQGYSGNTIY
. TRBV2 ASRYGITEAF
. TRBV7-6 ASSSRGRNEQF
. TRBV5-1 ASSPGDGDTEAF
TRBD1 TRBV20-1 SARGQVAYEQY
. TRBV30 AWSTGTTNTGELF
TRBD2 TRBV6-5 ASSYSMVAGMYEQY